This T cell receptor beta chain came from a study of glioma-infiltrating T cells. Study-level points and caveats: Non-neoplastic patients had below-expected tissue-blood divergence, while all gliomas exceeded expectation.

Concerning this clonotype: The antigen is undetermined.

The junction had 4 bases not matched to a gene; V was cut back by 2 bases and J by 4 bases. The germline CDR1 and CDR2 sequences are SGHTA and FQGNSA. The CDR3 is 15 amino acids. The iRepertoire nested amplicon-rescue multiplex PCR amplified TCR alpha and beta CDR3s from RNA. One-step reverse transcription and amplification started from approximately 100-400 ng of tissue mRNA or PBMC total RNA. TCRdb passed the multiplex PCR reads through MiXCR, listing each CDR3 protein once. This table has fewer than 90,000 distinct CDR3 sequences, 20% to 25% appearing once. The clonotype comes from a human donor with low-grade glioma or glioblastoma, undergoing nonglioma brain surgery, or in good health (not recorded which). Sample: glioma tissue, nonneoplastic brain tissue, or PBMCs (not recorded which). This chain connects TRBV7-2 to TRBJ2-5; 10 bases map to TRBD2. The CDR3: CASSLMGLAPETQYF. The CDR3 coding sequence is TGTGCCAGCAGCTTAATGGGACTAGCGCCAGAGACCCAGTACTTC. The full variable domain, in which reference TRBV7-2 and TRBJ2-5 provide the parts outside the CDR3, is GAGVSQSPSNKVTEKGKDVELRCDPISGHTALYWYRQSLGQGLEFLIYFQGNSAPDKSGLPSDRFSAERTGGSVSTLTIQRTQQEDSAVYLCASSLMGLAPETQYFGPGTRLLVL.